This note documents a single T cell receptor (beta chain) sequence. This entry belongs to a study of Graves' ophthalmopathy and Graves' hyperthyroidism. Beta-chain TCR CDR3 regions were amplified from RNA transcripts. RT-PCR in the first round used HTBI primers; a second-round multiplex PCR followed. TCRdb called the multiplex PCR reads again in MiXCR, with one record for every CDR3 protein. The data show around 660,000 distinct CDR3 sequences, roughly two fifths seen once. Trimming cost V 7 bases and J 2 bases; bases outside gene matches: 8. The CDR3 totals 15 residues. Germline CDR1 is SNHLY and CDR2 is FYNNEI.

The genes are TRBV2 and TRBJ2-1; 7 nucleotides match TRBD1. The sample taken for sequencing was peripheral blood. The sequence derives from an adult man with Graves' ophthalmopathy. CDR3 protein: CASTSNTGAYNEQFF. CDR3 nucleotide sequence: TGTGCCAGCACCTCAAACACAGGGGCCTACAATGAGCAGTTCTTC.